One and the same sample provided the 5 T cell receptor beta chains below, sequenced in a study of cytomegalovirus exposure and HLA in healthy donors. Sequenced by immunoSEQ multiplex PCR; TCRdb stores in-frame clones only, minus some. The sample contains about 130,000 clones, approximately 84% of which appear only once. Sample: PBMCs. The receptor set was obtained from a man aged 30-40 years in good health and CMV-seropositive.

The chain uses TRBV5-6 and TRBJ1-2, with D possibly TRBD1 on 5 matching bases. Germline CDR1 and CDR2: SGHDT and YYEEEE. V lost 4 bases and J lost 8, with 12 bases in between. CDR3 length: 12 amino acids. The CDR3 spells CASSPSREGYTF. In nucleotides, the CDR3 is TGTGCCAGCAGCCCGAGCAGGGAAGGCTACACCTTC.

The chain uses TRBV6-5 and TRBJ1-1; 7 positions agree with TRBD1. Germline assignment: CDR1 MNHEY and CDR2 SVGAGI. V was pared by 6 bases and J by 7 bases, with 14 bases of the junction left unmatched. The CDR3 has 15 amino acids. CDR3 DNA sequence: TGTGCCAGCAGGCCCGAGGGGGCAGGGAGTGATGAAGCTTTCTTT. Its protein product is CASRPEGAGSDEAFF.

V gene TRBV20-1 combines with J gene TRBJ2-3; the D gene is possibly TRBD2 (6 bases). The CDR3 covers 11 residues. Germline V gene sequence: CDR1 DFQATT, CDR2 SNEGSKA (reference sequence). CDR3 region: CRVAAPDTQYF. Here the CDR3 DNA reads TGCAGAGTAGCGGCCCCAGATACGCAGTATTTT.

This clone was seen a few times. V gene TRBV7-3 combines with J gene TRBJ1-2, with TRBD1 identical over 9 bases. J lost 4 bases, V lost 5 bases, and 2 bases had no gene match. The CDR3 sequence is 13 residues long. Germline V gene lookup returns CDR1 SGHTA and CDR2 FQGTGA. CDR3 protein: CASSLGQGYGYTF. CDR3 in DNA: TGTGCCAGCAGCCTGGGACAGGGCTATGGCTACACCTTC.

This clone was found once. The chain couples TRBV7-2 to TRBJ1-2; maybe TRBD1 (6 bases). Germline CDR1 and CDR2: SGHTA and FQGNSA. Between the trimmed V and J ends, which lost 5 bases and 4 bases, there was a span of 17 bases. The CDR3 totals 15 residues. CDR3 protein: CASSPDQGKGYGYTF. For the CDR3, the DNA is TGTGCCAGCAGCCCAGACCAGGGGAAGGGCTATGGCTACACCTTC.